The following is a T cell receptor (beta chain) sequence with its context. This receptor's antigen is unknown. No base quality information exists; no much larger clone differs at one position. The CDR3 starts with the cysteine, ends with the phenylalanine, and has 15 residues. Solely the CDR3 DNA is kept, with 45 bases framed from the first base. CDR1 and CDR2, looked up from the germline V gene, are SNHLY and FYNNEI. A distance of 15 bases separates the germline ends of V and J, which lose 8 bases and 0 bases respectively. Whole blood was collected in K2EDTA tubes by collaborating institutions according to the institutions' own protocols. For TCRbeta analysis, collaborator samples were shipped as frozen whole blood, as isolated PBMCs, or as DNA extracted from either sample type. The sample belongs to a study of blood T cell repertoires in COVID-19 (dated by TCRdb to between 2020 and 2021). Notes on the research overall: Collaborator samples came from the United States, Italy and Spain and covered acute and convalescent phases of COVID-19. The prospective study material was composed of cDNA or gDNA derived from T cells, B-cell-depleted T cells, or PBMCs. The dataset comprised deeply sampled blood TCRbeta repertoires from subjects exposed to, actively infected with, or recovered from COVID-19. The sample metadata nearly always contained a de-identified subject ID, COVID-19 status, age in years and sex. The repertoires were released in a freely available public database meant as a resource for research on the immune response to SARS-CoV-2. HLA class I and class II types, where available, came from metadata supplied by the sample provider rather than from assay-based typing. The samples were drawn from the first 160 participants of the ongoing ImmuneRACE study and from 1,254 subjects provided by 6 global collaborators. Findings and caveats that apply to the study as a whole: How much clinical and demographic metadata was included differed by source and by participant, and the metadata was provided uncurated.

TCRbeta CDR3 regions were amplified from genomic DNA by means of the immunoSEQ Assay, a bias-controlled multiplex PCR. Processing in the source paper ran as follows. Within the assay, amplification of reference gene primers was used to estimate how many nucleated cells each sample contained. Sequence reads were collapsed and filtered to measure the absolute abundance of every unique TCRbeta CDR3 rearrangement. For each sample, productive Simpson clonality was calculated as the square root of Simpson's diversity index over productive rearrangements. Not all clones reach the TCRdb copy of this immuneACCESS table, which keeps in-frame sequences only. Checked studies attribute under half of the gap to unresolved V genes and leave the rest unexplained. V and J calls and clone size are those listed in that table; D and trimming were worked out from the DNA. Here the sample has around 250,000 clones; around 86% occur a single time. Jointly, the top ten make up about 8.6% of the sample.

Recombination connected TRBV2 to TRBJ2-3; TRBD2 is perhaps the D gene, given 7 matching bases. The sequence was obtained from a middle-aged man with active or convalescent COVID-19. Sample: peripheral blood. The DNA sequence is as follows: TGTGCCAGCGGGGGGGCGGGGACTAGCACAGATACGCAGTATTTT. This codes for CASGGAGTSTDTQYF.